This T cell receptor beta chain was identified in a study of cytomegalovirus exposure and HLA in healthy donors. Germline V gene data show CDR1 as ENHRY and CDR2 as SYGVKD. The CDR3 is 15 amino acids. Comments on this clone: The junction departs from germline at one end; a sequencing error may be responsible.

Primers for the PCR totalled 60 Vbeta and 13 Jbeta. Produced via immunoSEQ multiplex PCR; TCRdb's table is partial and in-frame only. In the table there are approximately 140,000 clones, roughly 79% of which are singletons. Sequencing was done on a sample of PBMCs. The chain is built from TRBV10-3 and TRBJ1-5, with 7 bases matching TRBD1. The receptor comes from a man aged 18 to 30 in good health and CMV-seronegative. CDR3 loop: CAVRAAGGIGQPQHF. For the CDR3, the DNA is TGTGCCGTCAGGGCGGCAGGGGGTATCGGACAGCCCCAGCATTTT.